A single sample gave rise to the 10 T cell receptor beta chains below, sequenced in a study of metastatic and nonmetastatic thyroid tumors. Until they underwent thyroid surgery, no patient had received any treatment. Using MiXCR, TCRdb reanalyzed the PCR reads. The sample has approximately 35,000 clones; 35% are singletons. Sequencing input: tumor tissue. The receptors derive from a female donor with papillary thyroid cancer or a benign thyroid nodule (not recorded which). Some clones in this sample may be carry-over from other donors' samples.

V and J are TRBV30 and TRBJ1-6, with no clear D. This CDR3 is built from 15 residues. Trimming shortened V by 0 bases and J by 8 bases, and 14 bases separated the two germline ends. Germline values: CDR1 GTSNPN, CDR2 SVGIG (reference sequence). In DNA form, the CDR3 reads TGTGCCTGGAGTGTAATCGGAAAGACTTATTCACCCCTCCACTTT. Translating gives CAWSVIGKTYSPLHF.

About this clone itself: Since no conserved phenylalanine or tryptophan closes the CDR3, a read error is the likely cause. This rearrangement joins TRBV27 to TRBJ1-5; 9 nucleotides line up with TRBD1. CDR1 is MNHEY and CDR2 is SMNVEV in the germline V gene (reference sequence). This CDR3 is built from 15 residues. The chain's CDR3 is CASSPGTGIKQHQHL. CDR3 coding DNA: TGTGCCAGCAGTCCCGGGACAGGGATCAAGCAGCACCAGCATCTT.

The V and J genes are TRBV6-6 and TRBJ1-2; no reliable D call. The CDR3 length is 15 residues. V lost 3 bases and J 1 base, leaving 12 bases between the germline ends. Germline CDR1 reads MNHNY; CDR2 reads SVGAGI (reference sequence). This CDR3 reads CASSYRAHSNYGYTF. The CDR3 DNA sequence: TGTGCCAGCAGTTATAGGGCGCATAGTAACTATGGCTACACCTTC.

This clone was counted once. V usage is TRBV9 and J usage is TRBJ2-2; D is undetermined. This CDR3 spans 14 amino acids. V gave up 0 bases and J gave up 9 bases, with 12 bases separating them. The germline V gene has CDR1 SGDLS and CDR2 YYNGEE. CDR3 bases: TGTGCCAGCAGCGTAGATTCGGGTCGGCGGGAGCTGTTTTTT. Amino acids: CASSVDSGRRELFF.

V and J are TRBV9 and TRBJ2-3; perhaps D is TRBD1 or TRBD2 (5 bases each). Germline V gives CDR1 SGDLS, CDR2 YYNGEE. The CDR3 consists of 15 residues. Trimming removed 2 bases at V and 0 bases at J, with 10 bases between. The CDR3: CASSVGDRSTDTQYF. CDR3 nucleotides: TGTGCCAGCAGCGTGGGGGACCGGAGCACAGATACGCAGTATTTT.

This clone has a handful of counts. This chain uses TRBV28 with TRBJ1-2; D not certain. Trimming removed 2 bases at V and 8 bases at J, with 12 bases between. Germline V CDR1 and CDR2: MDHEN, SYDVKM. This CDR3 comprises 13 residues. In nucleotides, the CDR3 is TGTGCCAGCAGTTTAACCGGGAACCACGGCTACACCTTC. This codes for CASSLTGNHGYTF.

The CDR3: CSARDTGDRDNSPLHF. The CDR3 region has the DNA TGCAGTGCTAGAGATACGGGGGACAGGGATAATTCACCCCTCCACTTT. The rearrangement links TRBV20-1 to TRBJ1-6; 9 bases align to TRBD1. CDR3 size: 16 residues. Germline-derived CDR1 and CDR2 are DFQATT and SNEGSKA (reference sequence). V lost 0 bases to trimming and J lost 5 bases; unmatched junction nucleotides: 5.

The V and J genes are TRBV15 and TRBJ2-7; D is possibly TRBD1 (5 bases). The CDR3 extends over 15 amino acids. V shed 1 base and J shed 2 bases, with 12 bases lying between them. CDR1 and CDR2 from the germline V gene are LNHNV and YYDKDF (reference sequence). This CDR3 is CATSRADQGAYEQYF. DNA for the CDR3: TGTGCCACCAGCAGAGCTGACCAGGGCGCCTACGAGCAGTACTTC.

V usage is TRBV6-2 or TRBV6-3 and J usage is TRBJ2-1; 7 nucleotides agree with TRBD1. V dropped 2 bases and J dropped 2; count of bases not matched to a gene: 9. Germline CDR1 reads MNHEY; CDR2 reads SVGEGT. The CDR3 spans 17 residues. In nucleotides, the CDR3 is TGTGCCAGCAGTTACGGTAGGGGGCGAAAGCCCTACAATGAGCAGTTCTTC. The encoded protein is CASSYGRGRKPYNEQFF.

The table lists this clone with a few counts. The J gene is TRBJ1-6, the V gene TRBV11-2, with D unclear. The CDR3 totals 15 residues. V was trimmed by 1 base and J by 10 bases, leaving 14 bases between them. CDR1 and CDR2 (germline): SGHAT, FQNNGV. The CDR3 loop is CASSLAGQSHSPLHF. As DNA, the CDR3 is TGTGCCAGCAGCTTAGCAGGCCAGTCTCACTCACCCCTCCACTTT.